The 8 T cell receptor beta chains given below trace back to one sample, sequenced in a study of OX40 agonist ivuxolimab in advanced cancers. Assay used: immunoSEQ multiplex PCR; TCRdb lists only in-frame clones, some missing. The sample records tens of thousands of clones, around 80% being singletons. Material: CD4+ or CD8+ T cells sorted from blood, obtained in a trial of the OX40 agonist ivuxolimab. These receptors came from an adult with an advanced solid tumor such as melanoma, head and neck, liver or kidney cancer.

V and J are TRBV5-1 and TRBJ1-2; the D gene is possibly TRBD1 (6 bases). This CDR3 comprises 16 residues. With 0 bases removed from V and 0 bases from J, the gap between germline ends came to 12 bases. Germline CDR1 reads SGHRS; CDR2 reads YFSETQ. CDR3 sequence: CASSLVPRTANYGYTF. The CDR3 DNA is TGCGCCAGCAGCTTGGTCCCCCGGACAGCTAACTATGGCTACACCTTC.

The rearrangement links TRBV7-2 to TRBJ2-7; TRBD1 matches at 8 bases. Trimming cost V 3 bases and J 7 bases; bases outside gene matches: 8. CDR1 is SGHTA, CDR2 FQGNSA, per germline. The CDR3 loop spans 14 amino acids. The CDR3 region is CASSFWTGPWEQYF. In nucleotides, the CDR3 is TGTGCCAGCAGCTTTTGGACAGGGCCCTGGGAGCAGTACTTC.

This clone has just a few counts. The chain recombines TRBV7-9 with TRBJ1-1; D is perhaps TRBD1 (6 bases). This CDR3 has 15 residues. V dropped 1 base and J dropped 5 bases, with 14 bases sitting between them. In germline, CDR1 is SEHNR, CDR2 FQNEAQ (reference sequence). The CDR3 coding sequence is TGTGCCAGCAGCTTAGATCAGGGGTTGAGGACTGAAGCTTTCTTT. It translates to CASSLDQGLRTEAFF.

The chain is built from TRBV30 and TRBJ1-5; TRBD1 aligns across 7 bases. The CDR3 is 13 residues long. Germline V gene lookup returns CDR1 GTSNPN and CDR2 SVGIG (reference sequence). V dropped 3 bases and J dropped 7; count of bases not matched to a gene: 6. The CDR3 nucleotides are TGTGCCTGGAGCGAGGGGGCACAGCAGCCCCAGCATTTT. Translated: CAWSEGAQQPQHF.

The genes are TRBV5-1 and TRBJ2-3, with D tentatively TRBD2 (5 bases). V was cut by 3 bases and J by 6 bases, with 8 bases left in between. Germline V CDR1 and CDR2: SGHRS, YFSETQ. This CDR3 region has 12 residues. CDR3 amino acids: CASSSRGDTQYF. The CDR3 nucleotides are TGCGCCAGCAGCTCCAGAGGGGATACGCAGTATTTT.

Written as DNA, the CDR3 is TGTGCCAGCAGCTTAGATCGGGGAGAAAAACTGTTTTTT. Residues: CASSLDRGEKLFF. The chain is built from TRBV7-3 and TRBJ1-4, with D unresolved. From germline, CDR1 is SGHTA and CDR2 FQGTGA. The V end was cut by 2 bases, the J end by 8 bases, with 9 bases between. This CDR3 is built from 13 residues.

The chain has TRBV5-4 and TRBJ2-7; a possible D gene is TRBD2 (7 bases). Per germline, CDR1 SGHNT and CDR2 YYREEE (reference sequence). The CDR3 consists of 16 residues. Between the trimmed V and J ends, which lost 4 bases and 3 bases, there was a span of 20 bases. DNA for the CDR3: TGTGCCAGCAGCACTTACCTGACAGGCGGGGGCTACGAGCAGTACTTC. As protein: CASSTYLTGGGYEQYF.

The sample holds one count of this clone. CDR3 sequence (DNA): TGTGCCACCCGGGGGCGGGAGCGCGATGAGCAGTTCTTC. This gives the protein CATRGRERDEQFF. V usage is TRBV10-3 and J usage is TRBJ2-1, with D possibly matching TRBD2 (7 bases). Germline-derived CDR1 and CDR2 are ENHRY and SYGVKD. The CDR3 spans 13 residues. The ends were cut back, 10 bases at V and 8 bases at J, with 18 bases in the middle.